Listed here is a single T cell receptor (beta chain). This clonotype was detected many times. Its specific antigen is unknown. No base-level quality is on record; no much larger clone is a single base apart. The library was obtained by PCR. Sequencing instrument: Illumina HiSeq 2500. To normalize quantification of the TCRbeta repertoire, the TCR libraries were built with molecular barcoding that relied on unique molecular identifiers. TCRdb reran the public reads through fastp at Q25 and MiXCR, keeping productive beta chains. Rows are combined by CDR3 protein, so each entry shows the most common genes and DNA. The sample table records about 260,000 distinct CDR3 sequences; 6.5% to 9% of these occur just once. The ten largest make up nearly 6.5% of the sample. The sample originates from a study of T-cell reconstitution after alpha-beta-depleted transplantation in children (dated by TCRdb to 2016 to 2018). A note on the overall study: The study quantitatively tracked T-cell immune reconstitution after TCRalphabeta/CD19-depleted allogeneic hematopoietic cell transplantation in children using TCR repertoire profiling. Broad study findings and their caveats: The apparently early alphabetaT-cell count recovery about two months after transplant was reportedly dependent on only several hundred rapidly expanded clones derived from non-depleted graft cells. In some patients, the high TCRbeta diversity seen at day 60 was put down to recipient T cells and intrathymic progenitors that had survived conditioning. Hyperexpanded clone frequencies declined over subsequent months; after one year, T-cell counts and TCRbeta diversity were mostly attributed to newly produced T cells.

The intended sense of this specimen's treatment or condition label: allogeneic hematopoietic cell transplantation with graft depleted of TCRalphabeta T cells and CD19 B cells. The transplant recipients were children given TCRalphabeta/CD19-depleted allogeneic hematopoietic cell grafts. The CDR3 contains 14 residues, cysteine and phenylalanine counted. Of the read, only the CDR3 DNA is kept; its 42 bases are in frame from base 1. Clipping removes 4 bases from V and 0 bases from J, with 2 as the unmatched junction base count. CDR1 and CDR2, looked up from the germline V gene, are ENHRY and SYGVKD. The chain is assembled from TRBV10-3 and TRBJ2-7; 8 bases in between match TRBD1. The sequence derives from a male patient aged 10 to 17 who had a stem cell transplant for acute lymphoblastic leukemia, so the T cells may come from the graft donor. The source was PBMCs, mostly from graft donor cells, collected 180 days after TCRalphabeta/CD19-depleted stem cell transplant. DNA sequence: TGTGCCATCAGTGTGGGACAGGACTCCTACGAGCAGTACTTC. Its protein reads: CAISVGQDSYEQYF.